This is a list of T cell receptor beta chains from one sample in a study of T cells in tumors after PD-1 blockade. Assay: immunoSEQ multiplex PCR; the TCRdb copy retains only in-frame clones and omits some. The sample lists roughly 20,000 clones, roughly 80% occurring once. Sequences were derived from PBMCs, sampled after anti-PD-1 therapy. These receptors were obtained from a human donor with advanced basal cell or squamous cell carcinoma (not recorded which). The CDR3 runs from the conserved cysteine through the conserved F or W. D genes are given only for firm matches. Clone size is not always given. Where it is, it says once, few, many or a class for expanded clones.

clone_size	v_call	cdr3_length	d_call	j_call	cdr3_aa	cdr3_nt
.	TRBV7-6	12	.	TRBJ1-1	CASRPINTEAFF	TGTGCCAGCAGACCAATTAACACTGAAGCTTTCTTT
.	TRBV18	13	.	TRBJ2-7	CASSPASSYEQYF	TGTGCCAGCTCACCGGCCAGCTCCTACGAGCAGTACTTC
.	TRBV6-5	14	.	TRBJ1-5	CASSRQFDGQPQHF	TGTGCCAGCAGTCGACAGTTTGACGGTCAGCCCCAGCATTTT
few	TRBV7-2	14	TRBD2	TRBJ2-1	CASSLGRGGNEQFF	TGTGCCAGCAGCCTCGGGCGGGGGGGAAATGAGCAGTTCTTC
.	TRBV4-1	18	TRBD1	TRBJ1-1	CASSQGTGETIGNTEAFF	TGCGCCAGCAGCCAAGGGACAGGGGAAACTATAGGGAACACTGAAGCTTTCTTT
.	TRBV9	13	.	TRBJ1-2	CASSVAPLMGYTF	TGTGCCAGCAGCGTAGCCCCTCTCATGGGCTACACCTTC
.	TRBV27	22	TRBD1	TRBJ2-3	CASSFLEGIGGTRHLSTDTQYF	TGTGCCAGCAGTTTTCTCGAGGGCATAGGGGGCACGCGGCACCTTAGCACAGATACGCAGTATTTT
.	TRBV20-1	17	TRBD1	TRBJ2-7	CSASPGQGSPQGYEQYF	TGCAGTGCTAGTCCGGGACAGGGGTCCCCCCAAGGCTACGAGCAGTACTTC
.	TRBV2	14	.	TRBJ1-5	CASSDRSSNQPQHF	TGTGCCAGCAGTGACAGGAGTAGCAATCAGCCCCAGCATTTT
.	TRBV7-8	13	.	TRBJ1-5	CASSRVSNQPQHF	TGTGCCAGCAGCCGAGTTAGCAATCAGCCCCAGCATTTT
.	TRBV13	14	.	TRBJ2-3	CASSLRTSTDTQYF	TGTGCCAGCAGCTTAAGGACTAGCACAGATACGCAGTATTTT
once	TRBV5-1	17	TRBD1	TRBJ2-7	CASSLKPSGTGVYEQYF	TGCGCCAGCAGCTTGAAACCTTCGGGGACAGGGGTTTACGAGCAGTACTTC
.	TRBV6-1	16	TRBD1	TRBJ2-5	CASSEDRTGWGETQYF	TGTGCCAGCAGTGAGGATCGGACAGGGTGGGGGGAGACCCAGTACTTC
.	TRBV7-3	16	.	TRBJ2-1	CASSKNIGGHYNEQFF	TGTGCCAGCAGCAAGAATATCGGGGGACACTACAATGAGCAGTTCTTC
.	TRBV7-9	14	.	TRBJ2-1	CASSLVRTGNEQFF	TGTGCCAGCAGCTTAGTTCGCACGGGCAATGAGCAGTTCTTC
.	TRBV12-3/TRBV12-4	13	.	TRBJ2-2	CASTVGETGELFF	TGTGCCAGCACCGTAGGGGAGACCGGGGAGCTGTTTTTT
.	TRBV4-1	14	TRBD2	TRBJ2-3	CASRRGVGPNTQYF	TGCGCCAGCAGGCGGGGGGTCGGTCCAAATACGCAGTATTTT
.	TRBV7-9	14	TRBD1	TRBJ2-1	CASSTWTGHNEQFF	TGTGCCAGCAGCACCTGGACAGGTCACAATGAGCAGTTCTTC
.	TRBV21-1	16	.	TRBJ2-2	CASSKGGQNRTGELFF	TGTGCCAGCAGCAAAGGGGGACAGAACCGCACCGGGGAGCTGTTTTTT
once	TRBV5-5	13	.	TRBJ2-5	CASTPRAKETQYF	TGTGCCAGCACCCCCCGGGCCAAAGAGACCCAGTACTTC
.	TRBV10-3	13	.	TRBJ1-1	CAISEIGNTEAFF	TGTGCCATCAGTGAAATAGGGAACACTGAAGCTTTCTTT
.	TRBV7-2	14	.	TRBJ2-5	CASSLNGRQETQYF	TGTGCCAGCAGCTTAAACGGGAGACAAGAGACCCAGTACTTC
once	TRBV7-6	14	.	TRBJ1-6	CASSSTGRASPLHF	TGTGCCAGCAGCTCCACAGGGAGGGCTTCACCCCTCCACTTT
.	TRBV7-2	16	TRBD1	TRBJ1-3	CASSLTGGASGNTIYF	TGTGCCAGCAGCCTTACAGGGGGCGCATCTGGAAACACCATATATTTT
.	TRBV30	13	.	TRBJ1-1	CAWNVGEGTEAFF	TGTGCCTGGAATGTCGGGGAGGGCACTGAAGCTTTCTTT
.	TRBV6-6	12	.	TRBJ1-2	CASSFLRESYTF	TGTGCCAGCAGCTTTCTGAGAGAGTCCTACACCTTC
few	TRBV29-1	14	.	TRBJ2-5	CSVDGWDVQETQYF	TGCAGCGTTGATGGTTGGGACGTCCAAGAGACCCAGTACTTC
.	TRBV5-6	13	.	TRBJ1-4	CASSLELGKKLFF	TGTGCCAGCAGCCTAGAACTGGGGAAAAAACTGTTTTTT
.	TRBV3-1/TRBV3-2	16	TRBD2	TRBJ2-1	CASSQYSGGPNNEQFF	TGTGCCAGCAGCCAGTATAGCGGGGGGCCGAACAATGAGCAGTTCTTC
few	TRBV5-4	15	TRBD1	TRBJ1-1	CASSWGTASNTEAFF	TGTGCCAGCAGCTGGGGGACAGCCTCGAACACTGAAGCTTTCTTT
.	TRBV6-6	13	.	TRBJ1-1	CASSYSRNTEAFF	TGTGCCAGCAGTTACTCGAGGAACACTGAAGCTTTCTTT
.	TRBV2	14	.	TRBJ2-1	CASSVTSSYNEQFF	TGTGCCAGCAGTGTTACTAGTAGCTACAATGAGCAGTTCTTC
.	TRBV4-1	17	.	TRBJ2-7	CASSQVLGLIGPYEQYF	TGCGCCAGCAGCCAAGTATTGGGACTTATCGGACCCTACGAGCAGTACTTC
.	TRBV5-1	14	TRBD2	TRBJ2-7	CASREVAGGHEQYF	TGCGCCAGCAGGGAAGTAGCGGGGGGGCACGAGCAGTACTTC
medium-sized	TRBV7-3	16	TRBD1	TRBJ1-2	CASSLTRDRGLDGYTF	TGTGCCAGCAGCTTAACAAGGGACAGGGGTTTGGATGGCTACACCTTC
.	TRBV29-1	13	TRBD1	TRBJ1-2	CSVGTGGNYGYTF	TGCAGCGTAGGGACAGGGGGAAACTATGGCTACACCTTC
.	TRBV3-1/TRBV3-2	19	.	TRBJ1-2	CASSQGIGEMTILDYGYTF	TGTGCCAGCAGCCAGGGGATAGGCGAAATGACTATTCTTGACTATGGCTACACCTTC
.	TRBV2	15	TRBD2	TRBJ2-2	CASPQSGDNTGELFF	TGTGCCAGCCCCCAGAGCGGGGACAACACCGGGGAGCTGTTTTTT
.	TRBV19	11	.	TRBJ1-1	CASSMGRKAFF	TGTGCCAGTAGTATGGGACGGAAAGCTTTCTTT
.	TRBV21-1	15	.	TRBJ1-5	CASDARTGHNQPQHF	TGTGCCAGCGACGCCCGGACAGGACATAATCAGCCCCAGCATTTT
once	TRBV7-9	15	TRBD2	TRBJ2-1	CASSSLAGGDNEQFF	TGTGCCAGCAGCTCTCTAGCGGGGGGGGACAATGAGCAGTTCTTC
.	TRBV7-8	15	.	TRBJ1-2	CASSSKGGGDYGYTF	TGTGCCAGCAGCTCGAAAGGGGGGGGCGACTATGGCTACACCTTC
.	TRBV6-6	13	.	TRBJ2-7	CASSDSSSYEQYF	TGTGCCAGCAGTGACTCGAGCTCCTACGAGCAGTACTTC
.	TRBV18	17	.	TRBJ2-2	CASSPFQGRGYTGELFF	TGTGCCAGCTCACCATTCCAGGGTCGGGGATACACCGGGGAGCTGTTTTTT
.	TRBV29-1	15	TRBD2	TRBJ2-1	CSVRASGSSYNEQFF	TGCAGCGTTCGAGCTAGCGGGAGTTCCTACAATGAGCAGTTCTTC
.	TRBV14	13	.	TRBJ1-4	CASSQVSYWRLFF	TGTGCCAGCAGCCAAGTCTCTTACTGGAGACTGTTTTTT
.	TRBV5-4	16	.	TRBJ2-7	CASSLKPAIASYEQYF	TGTGCCAGCAGCTTGAAACCCGCGATTGCTTCCTACGAGCAGTACTTC
.	TRBV5-6	12	.	TRBJ1-2	CASSHGLGGYTF	TGTGCCAGCAGTCATGGACTCGGTGGCTACACCTTC
once	TRBV10-3	12	.	TRBJ2-3	CAISPYTDTQYF	TGTGCCATCAGTCCTTACACAGATACGCAGTATTTT
.	TRBV3-1/TRBV3-2	19	TRBD2	TRBJ2-1	CASSPHGLAGASSYNEQFF	TGTGCCAGCAGCCCCCACGGCCTAGCGGGGGCCAGCTCCTACAATGAGCAGTTCTTC
.	TRBV9	16	TRBD1	TRBJ2-1	CASSVQGAVSYNEQFF	TGTGCCAGCAGCGTCCAGGGGGCTGTTTCCTACAATGAGCAGTTCTTC
.	TRBV5-6	13	.	TRBJ1-1	CASSLGGNTEAFF	TGTGCCAGCAGCCTCGGCGGGAACACTGAAGCTTTCTTT
few	TRBV7-9	12	.	TRBJ2-2	CASSQFTGELFF	TGTGCCAGCAGCCAGTTCACCGGGGAGCTGTTTTTT
.	TRBV12-3/TRBV12-4	10	.	TRBJ1-1	CASQLTEAFF	TGTGCCTCACAGCTTACTGAAGCTTTCTTT
.	TRBV6-4	14	.	TRBJ1-5	CASSDRNSNQPQHF	TGTGCCAGCAGTGACAGGAATAGCAATCAGCCCCAGCATTTT
.	TRBV19	14	TRBD1	TRBJ2-7	CASSPGQGAYEQYF	TGTGCCAGTAGTCCGGGACAGGGGGCTTACGAGCAGTACTTC